This passage covers 21 T cell receptor beta chains from one sample sequenced in a study of T cell responses to AZD1222 COVID-19 vaccine. Using immunoSEQ multiplex PCR, the repertoire was profiled, and TCRdb retains in-frame clones only, with some absent. The table lists over 100,000 clones, approximately 90% of them singletons. Source: peripheral blood, taken 28 days after the second AZD1222 dose. All receptors derive from an adult who received the AZD1222 COVID-19 vaccine.

The chain has TRBV28 and TRBJ2-1; 11 bases map to TRBD2. V lost 3 bases, J lost 7 bases, and 2 bases stayed unmatched. Germline V gives CDR1 MDHEN, CDR2 SYDVKM. There are 14 residues in the CDR3. The DNA of the CDR3 is TGTGCCAGCAGTTTTAGCGGGAGGGCTAATGAGCAGTTCTTC. This codes for CASSFSGRANEQFF.

This clone was counted between two and nine times. The chain is built from TRBV10-3 and TRBJ2-2; the match to TRBD1 covers 8 bases. Germline V CDR1 and CDR2: ENHRY, SYGVKD. The V segment lost 5 bases and the J segment 3 bases; nucleotides outside the gene matches: 8. CDR3 size: 16 residues. CDR3 loop: CAISFPGGVDTGELFF. The DNA of the CDR3 is TGTGCCATCAGTTTTCCAGGGGGCGTCGACACCGGGGAGCTGTTTTTT.

The chain links TRBV7-8 to TRBJ1-5; 9 bases are shared with TRBD1. V shed 4 bases, J shed 2 bases, and the junction held 9 bases outside the gene matches. Germline assignment: CDR1 SGHVS and CDR2 FQNEAQ. This CDR3 region has 17 residues. CDR3 protein: CASSSQTGGRGNQPQHF. CDR3 DNA sequence: TGTGCCAGCAGCTCCCAGACAGGGGGTAGGGGCAATCAGCCCCAGCATTTT.

In DNA, the CDR3 is TGTGCCAGCAGTCAGGCCTCCCCCGAGCAGTACTTC. Protein product: CASSQASPEQYF. The chain links TRBV6-6 to TRBJ2-7, with D uncertain. The CDR3 consists of 12 residues. V was cut by 5 bases and J by 6 bases, with 11 bases left in between. From germline, CDR1 is MNHNY and CDR2 SVGAGI (reference sequence).

This clone appeared a single time. The rearrangement uses TRBV2 and TRBJ2-2; TRBD1 is a possible D gene (7 bases). The CDR3 contains 13 residues. In germline, CDR1 is SNHLY, CDR2 FYNNEI. V dropped 3 bases and J dropped 6 bases, with 8 bases sitting between them. The CDR3 spells CASSDRGAGELFF. The CDR3 DNA follows: TGTGCCAGCAGTGACAGGGGGGCCGGGGAGCTGTTTTTT.

This chain connects TRBV29-1 to TRBJ1-2, with D uncertain. Deletions cut 7 bases from V and 4 bases from J, with 13 bases between. The CDR3 has 12 residues. CDR1 and CDR2 (germline): SQVTM, ANQGSEA. CDR3 amino acids: CSAHSGPYGYTF. The CDR3 coding sequence is TGCAGCGCCCATAGCGGACCCTATGGCTACACCTTC.

The CDR3 sequence is CSVAGGEFSMNTEAFF. The CDR3 region has the DNA TGCAGCGTTGCAGGGGGGGAATTTAGTATGAACACTGAAGCTTTCTTT. The chain joins TRBV29-1 to TRBJ1-1, with 7 positions matching TRBD1. After removal of 4 bases from V and 0 bases from J, the junction contained 11 bases not matched to a gene. Germline values: CDR1 SQVTM, CDR2 ANQGSEA. The CDR3 is made up of 16 amino acids.

The rearrangement uses TRBV18 and TRBJ2-7; D is possibly TRBD1 (5 bases). CDR1 KGHSH and CDR2 LQKENI come from the germline V gene. The V end lost 3 bases, the J end lost 5 bases, and 11 bases lay between the germline ends. The CDR3 sequence is 13 residues long. The CDR3, as DNA: TGTGCCAGCTCACCCACGACAGATAACGAGCAGTACTTC. Protein sequence: CASSPTTDNEQYF.

V is TRBV11-2 and J is TRBJ2-7; D gene uncertain. Germline V gene data show CDR1 as SGHAT and CDR2 as FQNNGV. The CDR3 has 15 residues. Trimming pared 3 bases from V and 3 bases from J, leaving 15 bases between. The chain's CDR3 is CASSLTLDQFYEQYF. CDR3 nucleotides: TGTGCCAGCAGCTTGACTTTGGACCAGTTCTACGAGCAGTACTTC.

This chain joins TRBV18 and TRBJ1-5, with 8 positions matching TRBD1. The CDR3 covers 16 residues. Germline CDR1 reads KGHSH; CDR2 reads LQKENI. V trimming: 5 bases; J trimming: 0 bases; junction bases outside the gene matches: 6. In nucleotides, the CDR3 is TGTGCCAGCTCATCCGGACAGGGATATAGCAATCAGCCCCAGCATTTT. The encoded protein is CASSSGQGYSNQPQHF. The full variable domain, rest sourced from reference TRBV18 and TRBJ1-5, is NAGVMQNPRHLVRRRGQEARLRCSPMKGHSHVYWYRQLPEEGLKFMVYLQKENIIDESGMPKERFSAEFPKEGPSILRIQQVVRGDSAAYFCASSSGQGYSNQPQHFGDGTRLSIL.

This sequence joins TRBV27 and TRBJ2-7; the match to TRBD2 covers 14 bases. After removal of 8 bases from V and 7 bases from J, the junction contained 4 bases not matched to a gene. Germline V gene sequence: CDR1 MNHEY, CDR2 SMNVEV (reference sequence). The CDR3 spans 13 residues. This chain's CDR3 is CASHGTSGREQYF. For the CDR3, the DNA is TGTGCCAGCCACGGGACTAGCGGGAGAGAGCAGTACTTC.

This clone was recorded once. The chain employs TRBV28 and TRBJ1-2; D is undetermined. The CDR3 runs to 14 residues. Germline V gives CDR1 MDHEN, CDR2 SYDVKM. V lost 6 bases and J 4 bases, leaving 15 bases between the germline ends. CDR3 DNA: TGTGCCAGCAGGGGAGTCGGGGAGGGCTATGGCTACACCTTC. Protein: CASRGVGEGYGYTF.

The chain recombines TRBV4-1 with TRBJ1-2; TRBD1 matches 7 bases. The CDR3 has 13 amino acids. Germline V CDR1 and CDR2: MGHRA, YSYEKL. With 4 bases clipped from V and 7 bases from J, the junction kept 6 bases outside the gene matches. Written as DNA, the CDR3 is TGCGCCAGCAGCCTACAGGGGCGCACTGGCTACACCTTC. It translates to CASSLQGRTGYTF.

V usage is TRBV3-1 (or the pseudogene TRBV3-2) and J usage is TRBJ1-1; tentatively, D is TRBD1 (6 bases). This CDR3 comprises 15 residues. Germline CDR1 is LGHDT and CDR2 is YNNKEL (reference sequence). The germline V and J ends were trimmed by 1 base and 8 bases, with 17 bases remaining between them. The CDR3 sequence: CASSQVSRGLGEAFF. The CDR3 nucleotides read TGTGCCAGCAGCCAAGTATCCCGGGGGCTCGGAGAAGCTTTCTTT.

The genes are TRBV5-1 and TRBJ2-7; 8 bases align to TRBD1. The junction had 7 bases not matched to a gene; V was cut back by 0 bases and J by 2 bases. The germline CDR1 and CDR2 sequences are SGHRS and YFSETQ. This CDR3 is built from 16 residues. The CDR3 nucleotides are TGCGCCAGCAGCTTGGCAAGTCCGACAGGGGCCTACGAGCAGTACTTC. This encodes CASSLASPTGAYEQYF.

This chain connects TRBV5-1 to TRBJ2-7; TRBD1 agrees at 7 bases. The germline V gene encodes CDR1 SGHRS and CDR2 YFSETQ. V dropped 0 bases and J dropped 4; count of bases not matched to a gene: 7. The CDR3 spans 15 residues. This CDR3 reads CASSLVVGGIYEQYF. CDR3 DNA: TGCGCCAGCAGCTTGGTTGTAGGGGGCATTTACGAGCAGTACTTC. Drawing the rest from reference TRBV5-1 and TRBJ2-7, the complete variable domain is KAGVTQTPRYLIKTRGQQVTLSCSPISGHRSVSWYQQTPGQGLQFLFEYFSETQRNKGNFPGRFSGRQFSNSRSEMNVSTLELGDSALYLCASSLVVGGIYEQYFGPGTRLTVT.

The chain carries TRBV7-3 and TRBJ2-3; D unclear. V lost 0 bases, J lost 6 bases, and 7 bases lay in between. Germline loops: CDR1 SGHTA, CDR2 FQGTGA. CDR3 length: 13 residues. The CDR3: CASSLTLEDTQYF. DNA of the CDR3: TGTGCCAGCAGCTTAACCCTAGAGGATACGCAGTATTTT.

The chain is built from TRBV28 and TRBJ1-3, with a possible D match to TRBD1 (6 bases). This CDR3 is 15 amino acids long. Germline V lookup: CDR1 MDHEN, CDR2 SYDVKM. V was trimmed by 6 bases and J by 4 bases, leaving 16 bases between them. CDR3 sequence reads: CASRDAGERGNTIYF. The CDR3 DNA is TGTGCCAGCAGGGACGCAGGGGAACGAGGAAACACCATATATTTT.

This chain connects TRBV18 to TRBJ2-1; 9 nucleotides agree with TRBD1. The CDR3 loop spans 15 amino acids. Germline CDR1 reads KGHSH; CDR2 reads LQKENI. With V trimmed by 4 bases and J by 4 bases, 5 bases remained unmatched. Here the CDR3 reads CASSQTGGIYNEQFF. CDR3 nucleotides: TGTGCCAGCTCACAAACAGGGGGCATATACAATGAGCAGTTCTTC.

The chain is built from TRBV2 and TRBJ1-3, with 7 bases lining up with TRBD1. Trimming removed 7 bases from V and 0 bases from J; junction bases left unmatched: 9. Looked up from germline, CDR1 is SNHLY and CDR2 is FYNNEI. CDR3 length equals 16 residues. The CDR3 nucleotides are TGTGCCAGCATCCTGGACAGGCTCCTCTCTGGAAACACCATATATTTT. It is translated as CASILDRLLSGNTIYF.

The chain carries TRBV12-5 and TRBJ2-1; possibly TRBD1 or TRBD2 for D (5 bases each). CDR3 size: 14 residues. Between the trimmed V and J ends, which lost 1 base and 1 base, there was a span of 5 bases. CDR1 LGHNT and CDR2 FRNRAP come from the germline V gene. The CDR3 bases are TGTGCTAGTGGTTTGGGGGGGTCCTACAATGAGCAGTTCTTC. This translates into CASGLGGSYNEQFF.